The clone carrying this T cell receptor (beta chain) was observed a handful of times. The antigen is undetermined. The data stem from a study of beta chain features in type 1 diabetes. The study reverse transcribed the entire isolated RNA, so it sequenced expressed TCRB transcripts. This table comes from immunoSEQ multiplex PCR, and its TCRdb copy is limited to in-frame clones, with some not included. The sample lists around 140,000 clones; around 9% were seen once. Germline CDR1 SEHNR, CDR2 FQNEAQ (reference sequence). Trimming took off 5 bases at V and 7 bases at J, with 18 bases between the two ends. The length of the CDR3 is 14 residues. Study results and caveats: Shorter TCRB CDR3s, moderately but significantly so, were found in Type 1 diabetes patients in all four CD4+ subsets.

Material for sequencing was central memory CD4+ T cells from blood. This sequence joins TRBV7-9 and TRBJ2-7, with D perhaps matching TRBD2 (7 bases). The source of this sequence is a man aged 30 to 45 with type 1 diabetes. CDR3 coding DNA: TGTGCCAGCAGCCCGCACGGGGGGCCAGTGGAGCAGTACTTC. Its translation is CASSPHGGPVEQYF.